The rows below give T cell receptor beta chains drawn from one sample of a study of graft-versus-host responses after intestinal transplantation. Profiling relied on immunoSEQ multiplex PCR, and the TCRdb table lists in-frame clones only, not all of them. This sample has about 96,000 clones, with roughly 90% found just once. Their recognized antigens are unknown. The specimen comprised unstimulated CD4+ T cells sorted from spleen or lymph node cells, sampled before intestinal transplant. The receptors derive from a human donor who received an intestinal transplant. The CDR3 runs from the conserved cysteine through the conserved F or W. A D gene is named only where the DNA matches it firmly. Clone size, where shown, is once, few, many, or a class for clones that have expanded.

cdr3_nt	cdr3_aa	d_call	j_call	clone_size	v_call
TGTGCCAGCTCACCACCCGGCAGGGTGGGTACCGGGGAGCTGTTTTTT	CASSPPGRVGTGELFF	.	TRBJ2-2	.	TRBV18
TGCAGCGTTGTCCGTTACATTGATGAGCAGTTCTTC	CSVVRYIDEQFF	.	TRBJ2-1	.	TRBV29-1
TGCGCCAGCAGCGGACGACAGGGGACCACCTACAATGAGCAGTTCTTC	CASSGRQGTTYNEQFF	TRBD1	TRBJ2-1	.	TRBV5-1
TGTGCCAGCAGCTTAGTAGCCAAGAACGTTCAGTACTTC	CASSLVAKNVQYF	.	TRBJ2-4	.	TRBV7-9
TGTGCCAGCAGCTTGAGACTAGCGGAGCAAGAGACCCAGTACTTC	CASSLRLAEQETQYF	TRBD2	TRBJ2-5	.	TRBV7-9
TGTGCCAGCAGTTACTCCGGGACAGGGTCATTGGAAGCTTTCTTT	CASSYSGTGSLEAFF	TRBD1	TRBJ1-1	.	TRBV6-5
TGTGCCAGCAGTGAAGCGCGACCGGCGGAAGAGCTGTTTTTT	CASSEARPAEELFF	.	TRBJ2-2	.	TRBV2
TGTGCCAGCAGCCAAGATGGGTTTGGGAGTGATACGCAGTATTTT	CASSQDGFGSDTQYF	.	TRBJ2-3	.	TRBV4-2
TGTGCCAGCAGCTTAGGCCAGAACAATGAGCAGTTCTTC	CASSLGQNNEQFF	.	TRBJ2-1	.	TRBV7-8
TGTGCCAGCAGCCCAGGACAGGGAAGGACTGAAGCTTTCTTT	CASSPGQGRTEAFF	TRBD1	TRBJ1-1	.	TRBV7-3
TGTGCCAGCTCCGGGACAGGGTCCCCGGGAGCTTTCTTT	CASSGTGSPGAFF	TRBD1	TRBJ1-1	.	TRBV16
TGTGCCAGCAGCCAGCAAGCGCCTTCCTACGAGCAGTACTTC	CASSQQAPSYEQYF	.	TRBJ2-7	.	TRBV7-2
TGTGCCAGCAGCTTGGGACGCGGGGGGGCCGCCTATACGCAGTATTTT	CASSLGRGGAAYTQYF	TRBD2	TRBJ2-3	.	TRBV5-4
TGTGCCAGCAGCTTAGCCCCGACAGTTCCCAGGGCTAATGGCTACACCTTC	CASSLAPTVPRANGYTF	.	TRBJ1-2	.	TRBV11-2
TGTGCCAGCAGCCCCGCTATAGACAGGGCGGCCCTCGGGGCCCAGTACTTC	CASSPAIDRAALGAQYF	TRBD1	TRBJ2-5	.	TRBV5-8
TGCGCCAGCAGCCCCGGACACTATAGCTCCTACGAGCAGTACTTC	CASSPGHYSSYEQYF	.	TRBJ2-7	.	TRBV5-1
TGTGCCAGTAGTAGCCAGGGGGGGAACACCGGGGAGCTGTTTTTT	CASSSQGGNTGELFF	.	TRBJ2-2	.	TRBV19
TGTGCCAGCAGTCCCCGCTTCGGGACCCAGTACTTC	CASSPRFGTQYF	.	TRBJ2-5	.	TRBV6-5
TGTGCCAGTAATAGGAGGGGAGAGACCCAGTACTTC	CASNRRGETQYF	.	TRBJ2-5	.	TRBV19
TGCAGCGTTTCCAGGGGGGCTGGGGAGACCCAGTACTTC	CSVSRGAGETQYF	.	TRBJ2-5	.	TRBV29-1
TGTGCCAGCAGTTACCCCGGGACAGGTACACGCAATGAGCAGTTCTTC	CASSYPGTGTRNEQFF	TRBD1	TRBJ2-1	.	TRBV6-5
TGTGCCAGTAGTGCCAGACAGGGGAAACCGGGGGAGCTGTTTTTT	CASSARQGKPGELFF	TRBD1	TRBJ2-2	.	TRBV19
TGTGCCACCAGCAGAGATGGGGGGAATGGCTACACCTTC	CATSRDGGNGYTF	.	TRBJ1-2	.	TRBV15
TGTGCCAGCAGCTTACTTCGGAGCTCCTACGAGCAGTACTTC	CASSLLRSSYEQYF	.	TRBJ2-7	.	TRBV11-3
TGTGCCAGACCGGGACAGAACTCCTACGAGCAGTACTTC	CARPGQNSYEQYF	.	TRBJ2-7	few	TRBV21-1
TGCAGCGTTGGCCTAAACGGAGATACGCAGTATTTT	CSVGLNGDTQYF	.	TRBJ2-3	.	TRBV29-1
TGTGCCAGCAGCGACCTTGATAGAACGGGCAATGAGCAGTTCTTC	CASSDLDRTGNEQFF	.	TRBJ2-1	.	TRBV25-1
TGCGCCAGCAGCCTGGCGCAGGGCTCGTATGGCTACACCTTC	CASSLAQGSYGYTF	.	TRBJ1-2	.	TRBV5-1
TGTGCCAGCTCACCGAAGGGACAGGGGAGAAACTACACCTTC	CASSPKGQGRNYTF	TRBD1	TRBJ1-2	.	TRBV18
TGTGCCAGCAGTTTATTTTCGGGGGGCGAGACCCAGTACTTC	CASSLFSGGETQYF	.	TRBJ2-5	once	TRBV28
TGCGCCAGCAGCTTACTAGCGGGAGGGTACAATGAGCAGTTCTTC	CASSLLAGGYNEQFF	TRBD2	TRBJ2-1	few	TRBV5-1
TGCGCCAGCGCATTTCAGGCCCCTGGCGAAAAACTGTTTTTT	CASAFQAPGEKLFF	.	TRBJ1-4	.	TRBV5-1
TGTGCCAGCGGCCGCCAACAGAGCCCCTACGAGCAGTACTTC	CASGRQQSPYEQYF	.	TRBJ2-7	.	TRBV5-5
TGTGCCAGCAGCTTGGGTCCGGGAGCTTCCTACAATGAGCAGTTCTTC	CASSLGPGASYNEQFF	.	TRBJ2-1	.	TRBV7-9
TGCGCCAGCAGCCTCCATCTAATGGATACTAGGATAGCTTTCTTT	CASSLHLMDTRIAFF	.	TRBJ1-1	.	TRBV5-1
TGTGCCTGGAGTAGGGAGCTCTCTGGAAACACCATATATTTT	CAWSRELSGNTIYF	.	TRBJ1-3	.	TRBV30
TGTGCCTGGAGCCTGGACAGGTTCTCTGGAAACACCATATATTTT	CAWSLDRFSGNTIYF	TRBD1	TRBJ1-3	.	TRBV30